Following are 15 T cell receptor beta chains from one sample sequenced in a study of T cells in Graves' hyperthyroidism and ophthalmopathy (dated by TCRdb to the late 2010s). Libraries were built with multiplex PCR. The sample was run on an Illumina HiSeq 2000. TCR beta CDR3 regions were amplified from RNA transcripts. For the first round of RT-PCR on the TCR CDR3, the HTBI primer set was used together with the Qiagen OneStep RT-PCR kit. The public reads were run again by TCRdb, first through fastp at Q25 and then through MiXCR, and only productive beta chains were kept. Each entry is one CDR3 protein sequence, shown with its most common DNA and genes. The sample data list fewer than 750,000 distinct CDR3 sequences, and roughly 15% of these were observed just once. The ten largest clones add up to around an eighth of the sample. The material sequenced was blood. These receptors were taken from a woman aged 50 to 60 with Graves' ophthalmopathy.

This clonotype was recorded at least ten times. The V gene is TRBV27, the J gene TRBJ1-2; 7 positions match TRBD1. Unmatched junction bases numbered 7, after V lost 6 bases and J lost 3 bases. This CDR3 is 14 amino acids long. CDR1 and CDR2 (germline): MNHEY, SMNVEV (reference sequence). CDR3 in DNA: TGTGCCAGCAGGAGGGGGCGTCTGGACTATGGCTACACCTTC. It encodes CASRRGRLDYGYTF.

This clonotype came up a few times. This chain connects TRBV20-1 to TRBJ2-1, with D possibly called TRBD1 or TRBD2 (5 bases each). Germline CDR1 and CDR2: DFQATT and SNEGSKA (reference sequence). There are 16 residues in the CDR3. The V and J ends lost 3 bases and 5 bases respectively, with 20 bases between them. Written as DNA, the CDR3 is TGCAGTGCTAGCCGTCTTTTCGGGACCGCCAACAATGAGCAGTTCTTC. Protein sequence: CSASRLFGTANNEQFF.

This clonotype was seen only a few times. The gene calls are TRBV4-2 and TRBJ2-3, with D uncertain. CDR3 length equals 19 residues. The V gene lost 1 base and the J gene lost 0 bases, with 20 bases spanning the gap. In germline, CDR1 is LGHNA, CDR2 YNFKEQ. This CDR3 reads CASSQGGKFAGPSTDTQYF. The CDR3 DNA reads as TGTGCCAGCAGCCAAGGCGGTAAATTTGCAGGACCCAGCACAGATACGCAGTATTTT.

This clonotype was counted a single time. This may be a read error, as it is one base from a much larger clone. The CDR3 spells CAGSHGLARGNEQFF. CDR3 bases: TGTGCCGGCAGTCACGGACTAGCGAGGGGTAATGAGCAGTTCTTC. The V call is TRBV6-5, the J call TRBJ2-1, with TRBD2 matching over 9 bases. This CDR3 is 15 amino acids long. Germline V gives CDR1 MNHEY, CDR2 SVGAGI.

This clonotype was observed at least ten times. The chain joins TRBV28 to TRBJ2-5; 8 nucleotides match TRBD1. With 6 bases clipped from V and 4 bases from J, the junction kept 7 bases outside the gene matches. Germline V gene lookup returns CDR1 MDHEN and CDR2 SYDVKM. The CDR3 extends over 14 amino acids. DNA of the CDR3: TGTGCCAGCAGGAATCAGGGGGCTCGAGAGACCCAGTACTTC. Translated, it gives CASRNQGARETQYF.

This clonotype was detected many times. This chain links TRBV7-9 with TRBJ2-1; 9 bases agree with TRBD2. V lost 5 bases, J lost 5 bases, and 7 bases stayed unmatched. The CDR3 covers 15 residues. Germline CDR1 reads SEHNR; CDR2 reads FQNEAQ (reference sequence). The CDR3 nucleotides are TGTGCCAGCAGCGTTACTAGCGGGCGCGACAATGAGCAGTTCTTC. It yields the protein CASSVTSGRDNEQFF.

Remarks on this clonotype: A much more abundant neighbour one base away suggests this may be a read error. The chain couples TRBV2 to TRBJ2-5, with a possible D match to TRBD1 (6 bases). The CDR3 has 14 residues. Germline CDR1 reads SNHLY; CDR2 reads FYNNEI. The CDR3 coding sequence is TGTGCCAGCAGTGAGCGGACAGTCCAAGAGACCGAGTACTTC. Amino acids: CASSERTVQETEYF.

J is TRBJ2-1 and V is TRBV6-1, with D perhaps TRBD2 (6 bases). The CDR3 totals 14 residues. Germline assignment: CDR1 MNHNS and CDR2 SASEGT. V was trimmed by 8 bases and J by 5 bases, leaving 16 bases between them. The CDR3 is CASLSGGFDNEQFF. Written as DNA, the CDR3 is TGTGCCAGCTTATCTGGGGGGTTTGACAATGAGCAGTTCTTC.

This clonotype was observed many times. The V gene is TRBV27, the J gene TRBJ1-1; TRBD1 matches 8 bases. This CDR3 is built from 18 residues. The germline gives CDR1 MNHEY, CDR2 SMNVEV (reference sequence). V lost 2 bases and J lost 2; bases outside the gene matches: 13. The CDR3 sequence is CASSLDGQGLSPNTEAFF. In nucleotides, the CDR3 is TGTGCCAGCAGTTTAGATGGACAGGGTTTATCCCCAAACACTGAAGCTTTCTTT.

This clonotype has only a few counts. The CDR3 bases are TGTGCCAGTAGTATGGGACAGGGATTTGGCTACACCTTC. It encodes CASSMGQGFGYTF. The chain carries TRBV19 and TRBJ1-2, with TRBD1 identical over 9 bases. J lost 7 bases, V lost 3 bases, and 3 bases had no gene match. Germline CDR1 reads LNHDA; CDR2 reads SQIVND (reference sequence). This CDR3 spans 13 amino acids.

This clonotype was counted between two and nine times. CDR3 sequence: CASSTPVTQYF. CDR3 DNA: TGTGCCAGCAGTACCCCAGTTACGCAGTATTTT. This chain uses TRBV27 with TRBJ2-3; unclear D gene. V was shortened by 5 bases and J by 8 bases, with 8 bases between the two germline ends. There are 11 residues in the CDR3. The germline gives CDR1 MNHEY, CDR2 SMNVEV (reference sequence).

The gene calls are TRBV7-6 and TRBJ2-2, with D perhaps being TRBD1 or TRBD2 (5 bases each). Trimming removed 10 bases at V and 4 bases at J, with 13 bases between. This CDR3 has 13 residues. Germline CDR1 SGHVS, CDR2 FNYEAQ. CDR3 amino acids: CAILGESTGELFF. The CDR3 DNA sequence: TGTGCCATCCTGGGGGAATCCACCGGGGAGCTGTTTTTT.

This clonotype was seen a few times. The chain recombines TRBV12-3 or TRBV12-4 with TRBJ2-1; no clear D. The CDR3 has 12 residues. The V end lost 5 bases, the J end lost 9 bases, and 11 bases lay between the germline ends. CDR3 DNA sequence: TGTGCCAGCAGTCTAGGGCCCAGTGAGCAGTTCTTC. This sequence encodes CASSLGPSEQFF.

A word on this clonotype: Germline is not matched at one junction end, which may reflect a read error. The chain employs TRBV5-1 and TRBJ2-6, with D possibly matching TRBD1 (6 bases). Germline assignment: CDR1 SGHRS and CDR2 YFSETQ. This CDR3 region has 16 residues. The CDR3 region has the DNA TGCGCCAGCAGCTCAGACAGGATCTCTGTGGCCAACGTCCTGACTTTC. It codes for CASSSDRISVANVLTF.

The J gene is TRBJ2-7, the V gene TRBV20-1; 11 bases agree with TRBD2. The junction had 5 bases not matched to a gene; V was cut back by 0 bases and J by 7 bases. There are 14 residues in the CDR3. Germline V lookup: CDR1 DFQATT, CDR2 SNEGSKA (reference sequence). CDR3 coding DNA: TGCAGTGCTAGAGATATTAGCGGGAGGGGGGAGCAGTACTTC. This sequence encodes CSARDISGRGEQYF.